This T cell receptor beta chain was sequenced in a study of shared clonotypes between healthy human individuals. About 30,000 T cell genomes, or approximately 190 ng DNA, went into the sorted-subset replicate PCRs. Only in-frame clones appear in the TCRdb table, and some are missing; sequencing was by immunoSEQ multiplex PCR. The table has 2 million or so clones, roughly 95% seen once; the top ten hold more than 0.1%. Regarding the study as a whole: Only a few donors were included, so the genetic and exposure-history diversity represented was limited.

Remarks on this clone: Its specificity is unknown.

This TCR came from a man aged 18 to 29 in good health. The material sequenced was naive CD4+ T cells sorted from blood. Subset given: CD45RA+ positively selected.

The CDR3 DNA reads TGTGCCAGCAGCTCTCCGGGACAGGGTCATTTTGGCTATGGCTACACCTTC. This gives the protein CASSSPGQGHFGYGYTF. This sequence joins TRBV5-4 and TRBJ1-2, with 9 bases that match TRBD1. Looked up from germline, CDR1 is SGHNT and CDR2 is YYREEE (reference sequence). The CDR3 covers 17 residues. Trimming cost V 3 bases and J 4 bases; bases outside gene matches: 13.